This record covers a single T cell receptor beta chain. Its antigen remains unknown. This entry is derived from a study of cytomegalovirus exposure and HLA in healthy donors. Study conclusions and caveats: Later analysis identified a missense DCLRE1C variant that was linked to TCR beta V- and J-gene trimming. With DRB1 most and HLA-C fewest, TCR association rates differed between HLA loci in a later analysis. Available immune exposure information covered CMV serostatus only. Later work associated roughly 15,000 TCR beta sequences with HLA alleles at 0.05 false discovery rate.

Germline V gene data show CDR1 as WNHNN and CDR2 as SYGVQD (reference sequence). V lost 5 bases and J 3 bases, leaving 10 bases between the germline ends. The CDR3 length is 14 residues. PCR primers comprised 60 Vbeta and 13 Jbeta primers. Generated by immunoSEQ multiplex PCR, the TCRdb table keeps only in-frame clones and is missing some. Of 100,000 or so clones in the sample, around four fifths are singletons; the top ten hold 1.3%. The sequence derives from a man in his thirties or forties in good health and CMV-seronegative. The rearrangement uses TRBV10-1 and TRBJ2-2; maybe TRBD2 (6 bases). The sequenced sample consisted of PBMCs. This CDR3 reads CASSPGEYTGELFF. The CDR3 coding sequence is TGCGCCAGCAGTCCGGGGGAATACACCGGGGAGCTGTTTTTT.